This T cell receptor (beta chain) was profiled in a study of cytomegalovirus exposure and HLA in healthy donors. The study ran its PCR with 60 Vbeta and 13 Jbeta primers. Original data processing: In a later analysis, some 80 million unique TCR beta chains included roughly 11 million shared by two or more donors. Repertoires were generated with immunoSEQ multiplex PCR, while TCRdb's copy carries only in-frame clones and drops some. V and J calls plus clone size are reproduced from that table; the DNA served to infer D and trimming. The sample has 180,000 or so clones, more than 70% seen once; the top ten hold about 8%. Notes on the study in general: Among the sequence variants, a highly shared cluster was likely an artifact of sequencing. The authors confirmed in vitro that three CMV-associated chains were specific for CMV antigens. A later analysis showed TCR association rates differing by HLA locus, peaking at DRB1 and lowest at HLA-C.

A note on this clone: Its antigen is currently unknown.

The CDR3 is 15 amino acids. CDR1 SGHRS and CDR2 YFSETQ come from the germline V gene. V gave up 6 bases and J gave up 2 bases, with 17 bases separating them. The chain carries TRBV5-1 and TRBJ1-1, with D possibly TRBD1 on 5 matching bases. The sequenced sample consisted of PBMCs. This TCR came from a woman aged 40 to 49 in good health and CMV-seropositive. CDR3 sequence: CASTNRQHFNTEAFF. Here the CDR3 DNA reads TGCGCCAGCACCAACCGACAGCATTTTAACACTGAAGCTTTCTTT.